What follows describes a single TCR beta chain. The data derive from a study of T-cell reconstitution after alpha-beta-depleted transplantation in children. Unique molecular identifiers were built into the TCRbeta library. From the PCR reads, TCRdb called clonotypes with MiXCR, one entry per CDR3 protein. The sample comprises 150,000 to 200,000 distinct CDR3 sequences, about 6.4% of which are singletons, and 3% to 3.5% rests with the top ten. The CDR3 has 18 residues. V lost 0 bases, J lost 6 bases, and 13 bases stayed unmatched. In germline, CDR1 is KGHDR, CDR2 SFDVKD. The sample consisted of PBMCs from the stem cell graft donor, taken from the stem cell graft. The chain employs TRBV24-1 and TRBJ2-1, with 7 positions matching TRBD1. This TCR derives from a human donor who donated a stem cell graft to a child with Wiskott-Aldrich syndrome. CDR3 residues: CATSDLPHRTGRVNEQFF. The CDR3 DNA follows: TGTGCCACCAGTGATTTGCCCCACCGGACAGGTAGGGTCAATGAGCAGTTCTTC.